These T cell receptor beta chains were read from a single sample in a study of shared clonotypes between healthy human individuals. TCRdb keeps only in-frame clones here, not all; method: immunoSEQ multiplex PCR. The table has about 2.4 million clones, around nine tenths seen once. Sequencing was done on a sample of naive CD4+ T cells sorted from blood. These receptors were taken from a man aged 18 to 30 in good health. Both conserved end residues are part of each CDR3. The order of the fields is CDR3 DNA, CDR3 protein, clone size, J gene, D gene, V gene, CDR3 length. A D gene is named only where the DNA matches it firmly. Some rows have no size entry. The others give once, few or many, or a class for an expanded clone.

TGTGCCAGCAGTTACTCTGGGACCGACACCGGGGAGCTGTTTTTT | CASSYSGTDTGELFF | - | TRBJ2-2 | - | TRBV6-6 | 15
TGTGCCAGCAGTTTGGGACAGGGGGCAAAAAATGAGCAGTTCTTC | CASSLGQGAKNEQFF | once | TRBJ2-1 | TRBD1 | TRBV6-5 | 15
TGTGCCACCGCCTCGCCAGGGCAAAATGAAAAACTGTTTTTT | CATASPGQNEKLFF | once | TRBJ1-4 | - | TRBV10-3 | 14
TGTGCCAGCAGTGGGGCTAGCGGGGGAATCGAGCAGTACTTC | CASSGASGGIEQYF | - | TRBJ2-7 | TRBD2 | TRBV6-5 | 14
TGCGCCAGCAGCTCGATCCGATCCGGGCACGAGCAGTACTTC | CASSSIRSGHEQYF | - | TRBJ2-7 | - | TRBV5-1 | 14
TGTGCCAGCAGTTTAGACAGGGTTGGTTTTGGGGGCAATCAGCCCCAGCATTTT | CASSLDRVGFGGNQPQHF | - | TRBJ1-5 | TRBD1 | TRBV28 | 18
TGTGCCAGCAGCACAACAGGGGTCTCGGACGAGCAGTACTTC | CASSTTGVSDEQYF | - | TRBJ2-7 | TRBD1 | TRBV7-8 | 14
TGTGCCAGCAGTGATGGCCGAACGCAGTATTTT | CASSDGRTQYF | - | TRBJ2-3 | - | TRBV2 | 11
TGTGCCAGCAGTCAAAGGGACGTGGCGGGGACCCAGTACTTC | CASSQRDVAGTQYF | - | TRBJ2-5 | - | TRBV2 | 14
TGTGCCAGCAGCTTAGAAAGAGGGGAGACCCAGTACTTC | CASSLERGETQYF | - | TRBJ2-5 | - | TRBV7-2 | 13
TGTGCCAGCTCCCCGGGAACGGCTGAAGAGACCCAGTACTTC | CASSPGTAEETQYF | - | TRBJ2-5 | - | TRBV18 | 14
TGCGCCAGCAGCCAAGGGGCCGGGGGAGGGGATGAAAAACTGTTTTTT | CASSQGAGGGDEKLFF | - | TRBJ1-4 | - | TRBV4-3 | 16
TGTGCCATCAGTGAAGAAACAGATACGCAGTATTTT | CAISEETDTQYF | - | TRBJ2-3 | - | TRBV10-3 | 12
TGTGCCAGCTTAGTAGGTAGCGGCCCCTACGAGCAGTACTTC | CASLVGSGPYEQYF | - | TRBJ2-7 | - | TRBV6-1 | 14
TGTGCCACCAGCAGAGGGGGGCGACAGGGGTCGGGCGGCTCCTACGAGCAGTACTTC | CATSRGGRQGSGGSYEQYF | once | TRBJ2-7 | TRBD1 | TRBV15 | 19
TGTGCCAGCTTTGACCAAGAGACCCAGTACTTC | CASFDQETQYF | - | TRBJ2-5 | - | TRBV18 | 11
TGTGCCAGTAGCCCCCCCCAGGGGACTTTGGGGCAGCCCCAGCATTTT | CASSPPQGTLGQPQHF | once | TRBJ1-5 | - | TRBV19 | 16
TGTGCCAGTAGTATGCCAGGCCGAGATACGCAGTATTTT | CASSMPGRDTQYF | - | TRBJ2-3 | - | TRBV19 | 13
TGCGCCAGCAGCCCGCGGACAGGTGGTAATTCACCCCTCCACTTT | CASSPRTGGNSPLHF | - | TRBJ1-6 | TRBD1 | TRBV5-1 | 15
TGTGCCAGCAGCGTAGGACAGAGGAACTACGAGCAGTACTTC | CASSVGQRNYEQYF | - | TRBJ2-7 | - | TRBV9 | 14
TGTGCTAGCAGCCCGGGACTAGCGGAAAGCACAGATACGCAGTATTTT | CASSPGLAESTDTQYF | - | TRBJ2-3 | TRBD2 | TRBV7-7 | 16
TGTGCCAGCAGCATAGCAGGGGTTGGAAACACCATATATTTT | CASSIAGVGNTIYF | once | TRBJ1-3 | - | TRBV5-5 | 14
TGTGCCAGCAGATTCCACCCGACAGGGAAGTTGAAACTGTTTTTT | CASRFHPTGKLKLFF | - | TRBJ1-4 | TRBD1 | TRBV7-9 | 15
TGTGCCAGTAGTATAGTTGGGACAGGGGAGGCTTTCTTT | CASSIVGTGEAFF | few | TRBJ1-1 | TRBD1 | TRBV19 | 13
TGTGCCAGTACTCCAACCACGGGGGTCGGACTGTTTTTT | CASTPTTGVGLFF | - | TRBJ1-4 | - | TRBV19 | 13
TGCGCCAGCAGCAAAGTTGACACAGGGGGAGGAGATACGCAGTATTTT | CASSKVDTGGGDTQYF | - | TRBJ2-3 | TRBD1 | TRBV5-1 | 16
TGTGCCAGCAGCCAAGGGCGTCTAACTAAGGCCTACGAGCAGTACTTC | CASSQGRLTKAYEQYF | - | TRBJ2-7 | - | TRBV14 | 16
TGTGCCAGCAGTTACGAGGGGGGCAGAAACTATGGCTACACCTTC | CASSYEGGRNYGYTF | - | TRBJ1-2 | - | TRBV6-6 | 15
TGTGCCAGCAGCTTAGGCCCGGGCTACACCTTC | CASSLGPGYTF | - | TRBJ1-2 | - | TRBV7-9 | 11
TGTGCCAGCAGTAAAATAATTAGCGGGACCGGGGAGCTGTTTTTT | CASSKIISGTGELFF | - | TRBJ2-2 | TRBD2 | TRBV2 | 15
- | CASTLGGQGLLRAVLRAGGRKYF | - | TRBJ2-7 | - | TRBV28 | 23
TGTGCCAGCAGCTACGCGACAGGGGTTAACTATGGCTACACCTTC | CASSYATGVNYGYTF | - | TRBJ1-2 | TRBD1 | TRBV6-6 | 15
TGTGCCAGCAGTGATGCTAGGGGAGATAATTCACCCCTCCACTTT | CASSDARGDNSPLHF | few | TRBJ1-6 | - | TRBV2 | 15
TGTGCCAGCAAATCAGGGGACGAGCAGTACTTC | CASKSGDEQYF | - | TRBJ2-7 | - | TRBV2 | 11
TGTGCCAGCAGTCTAGAGAGACTTAACGAGCAGTACTTC | CASSLERLNEQYF | - | TRBJ2-7 | - | TRBV7-2 | 13
TGTGCCAGTCGGACATCACCCTCTGGAAACACCATATATTTT | CASRTSPSGNTIYF | once | TRBJ1-3 | - | TRBV19 | 14
TGCGCCAGCAGCCAAGACCAGGCTAGCACAGATACGCAGTATTTT | CASSQDQASTDTQYF | - | TRBJ2-3 | - | TRBV4-1 | 15
TGTGCCAGCAGTTCCCTTGTGAGGGAGCACAAAGCTTTCTTT | CASSSLVREHKAFF | few | TRBJ1-1 | - | TRBV6-5 | 14
TGTGCCAGCAGCTTATGGAATGAGCAGTTCTTC | CASSLWNEQFF | once | TRBJ2-1 | - | TRBV7-2 | 11
TGTGCCAGCAGCTTCAGGAATCATGGCTACACCTTC | CASSFRNHGYTF | - | TRBJ1-2 | - | TRBV11-2 | 12
TGTGCCAGCAGCTTTGAAGGGGCCACAGATACGCAGTATTTT | CASSFEGATDTQYF | - | TRBJ2-3 | - | TRBV7-9 | 14
TGTGCCAGCGCTCCGACAGGGGGCAATCAGCCCCAGCATTTT | CASAPTGGNQPQHF | few | TRBJ1-5 | TRBD1 | TRBV28 | 14
TGCAGCGTTGGACAGGGGCCTAATGAAAAACTGTTTTTT | CSVGQGPNEKLFF | - | TRBJ1-4 | TRBD1 | TRBV29-1 | 13
TGCGCCAGCAGCTTGCCGGGAGGGAGCTCCTACGAGCAGTACTTC | CASSLPGGSSYEQYF | once | TRBJ2-7 | TRBD2 | TRBV5-1 | 15
TGTGCCAGCAGACAGGGGAACAATGGCTACACCTTC | CASRQGNNGYTF | - | TRBJ1-2 | TRBD1 | TRBV28 | 12
TGTGCCAGCAGCTCCGGGACAGGGTACAATGAGCAGTTCTTC | CASSSGTGYNEQFF | - | TRBJ2-1 | TRBD1 | TRBV9 | 14
TGTGCCAGCAGCTTAAGTTCAGGGGCATCCTACGAGCAGTACTTC | CASSLSSGASYEQYF | - | TRBJ2-7 | - | TRBV14 | 15
TGTGCCAGCAGTGGGGGGACAGGGGAGGGGAGGCCCCAGCATTTT | CASSGGTGEGRPQHF | once | TRBJ1-5 | TRBD1 | TRBV6-1 | 15
TGTGCCAGCTCACAGGATAGCAATCAGCCCCAGCATTTT | CASSQDSNQPQHF | few | TRBJ1-5 | - | TRBV18 | 13
TGTGCCAGCAGTTACTCGATCCGGAGTATGAACACTGAAGCTTTCTTT | CASSYSIRSMNTEAFF | once | TRBJ1-1 | - | TRBV6-5 | 16
TGTGCCACCAGCAGAGCAGGGGGTTTCGGAGATACGCAGTATTTT | CATSRAGGFGDTQYF | once | TRBJ2-3 | TRBD1 | TRBV15 | 15
TGTGCCAGCAGTTACCTCGGGCTAGGCACTGAAGCTTTCTTT | CASSYLGLGTEAFF | - | TRBJ1-1 | - | TRBV6-5 | 14
TGTGCCAGCAGTTTTTCTATGACAGGGCGGAACTACGAGCAGTACTTC | CASSFSMTGRNYEQYF | - | TRBJ2-7 | TRBD1 | TRBV28 | 16